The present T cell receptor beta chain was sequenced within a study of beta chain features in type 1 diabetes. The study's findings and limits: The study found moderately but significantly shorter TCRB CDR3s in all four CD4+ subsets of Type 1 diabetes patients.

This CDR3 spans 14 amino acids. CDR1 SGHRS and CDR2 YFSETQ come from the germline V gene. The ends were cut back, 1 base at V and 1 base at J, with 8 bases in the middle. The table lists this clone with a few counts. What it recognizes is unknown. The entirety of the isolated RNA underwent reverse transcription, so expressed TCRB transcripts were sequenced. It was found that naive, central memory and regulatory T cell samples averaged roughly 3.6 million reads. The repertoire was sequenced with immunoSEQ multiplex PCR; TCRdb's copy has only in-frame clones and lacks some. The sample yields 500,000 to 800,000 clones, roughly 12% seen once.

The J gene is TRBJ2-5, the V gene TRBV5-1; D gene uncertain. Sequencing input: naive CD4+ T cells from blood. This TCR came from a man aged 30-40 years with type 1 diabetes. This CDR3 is CASSLMESQETQYF. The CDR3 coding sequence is TGCGCCAGCAGCTTGATGGAGTCCCAAGAGACCCAGTACTTC. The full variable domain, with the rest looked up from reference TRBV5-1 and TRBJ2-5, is KAGVTQTPRYLIKTRGQQVTLSCSPISGHRSVSWYQQTPGQGLQFLFEYFSETQRNKGNFPGRFSGRQFSNSRSEMNVSTLELGDSALYLCASSLMESQETQYFGPGTRLLVL.